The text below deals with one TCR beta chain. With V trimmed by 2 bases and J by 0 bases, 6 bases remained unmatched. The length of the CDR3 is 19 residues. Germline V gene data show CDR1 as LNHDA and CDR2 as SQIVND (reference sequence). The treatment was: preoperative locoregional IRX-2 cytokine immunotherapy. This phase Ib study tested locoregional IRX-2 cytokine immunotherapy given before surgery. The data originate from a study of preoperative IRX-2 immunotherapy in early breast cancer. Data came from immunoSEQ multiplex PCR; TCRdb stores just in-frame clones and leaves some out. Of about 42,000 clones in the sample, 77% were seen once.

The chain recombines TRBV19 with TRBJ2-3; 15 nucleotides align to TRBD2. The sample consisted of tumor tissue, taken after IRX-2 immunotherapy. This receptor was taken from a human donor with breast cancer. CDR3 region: CASSIRGLAGGLSTDTQYF. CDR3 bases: TGTGCCAGTAGTATAAGGGGACTAGCGGGGGGCTTAAGCACAGATACGCAGTATTTT.